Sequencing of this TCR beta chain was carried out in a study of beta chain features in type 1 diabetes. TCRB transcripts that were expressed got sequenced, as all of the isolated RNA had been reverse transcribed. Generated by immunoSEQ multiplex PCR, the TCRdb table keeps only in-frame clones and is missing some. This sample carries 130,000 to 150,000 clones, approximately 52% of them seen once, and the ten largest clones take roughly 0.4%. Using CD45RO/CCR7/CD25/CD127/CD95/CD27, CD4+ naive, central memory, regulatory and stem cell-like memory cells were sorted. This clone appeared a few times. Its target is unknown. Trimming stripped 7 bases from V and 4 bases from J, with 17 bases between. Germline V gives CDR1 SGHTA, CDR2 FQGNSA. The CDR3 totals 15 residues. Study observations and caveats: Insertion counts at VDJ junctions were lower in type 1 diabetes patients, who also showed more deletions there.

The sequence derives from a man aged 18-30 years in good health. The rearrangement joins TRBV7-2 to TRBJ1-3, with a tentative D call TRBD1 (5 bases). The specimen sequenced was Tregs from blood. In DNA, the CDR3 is TGTGCCAGCACTAAGAGGGGAGGGTCCGGAAACACCATATATTTT. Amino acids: CASTKRGGSGNTIYF.